The TCR beta chain under discussion was sequenced for a study of control samples from healthy donors and cancer patients. Here immunoSEQ multiplex PCR was the method, and the copy in TCRdb shows in-frame clones only, minus some. Counted here are about 98,000 clones, roughly 94% occurring once; the ten biggest clones make up about 2.5%. This clonotype was sampled from a woman aged 18-29 years in good health. Sample: blood.

CDR3 loop: CASSQELAGSWRETQYF. In nucleotides, the CDR3 is TGTGCCAGCAGCCAAGAACTAGCGGGGAGCTGGAGAGAGACCCAGTACTTC. This sequence joins TRBV4-2 and TRBJ2-5; 10 bases are shared with TRBD2. The CDR3 covers 17 residues. Germline V gives CDR1 LGHNA, CDR2 YNFKEQ. V was clipped by 0 bases and J by 4 bases; unmatched bases: 8.